Each of the 14 T cell receptor beta chains below was sequenced from the same sample in a study of type 1 and type 2 diabetes patients (dated by TCRdb to between 2015 and 2016). Sequencing was performed on an Illumina MiSeq. For TCRbeta CDR3 amplification, the template was genomic DNA taken from the sorted T cell subsets. The TCRbeta CDR3 region was amplified by multiplex PCR with 30 forward and 13 reverse primers. The public sequencing data were trimmed at Q25 with fastp and processed into clonotypes with MiXCR by TCRdb, which kept only in-frame beta chains. Identical CDR3 protein sequences are pooled into one entry, listed with their most common genes and DNA. Here the sample has around 300,000 distinct CDR3 sequences; 40% to 50% occur a single time. Of the sample, roughly 15% is held by the ten largest clones. Sequenced material: peripheral blood mononuclear cells (PBMCs). Receptor source: a man between 18 and 35 years old with type 2 diabetes.

A remark on this clonotype: Germline and junction disagree at one end, which may indicate a read error. The chain joins TRBV15 to TRBJ2-1; TRBD2 might be the D (6 bases). Germline CDR1 LNHNV, CDR2 YYDKDF (reference sequence). The CDR3 covers 14 residues. In DNA form, the CDR3 reads TGTGCCACCAAAGTTAGCGGACACTACGATGAGCAGTTCTTC. The encoded protein is CATKVSGHYDEQFF.

This clonotype was counted a few times. J is TRBJ2-2 and V is TRBV25-1; 7 nucleotides line up with TRBD1. Germline CDR1 and CDR2: MGHDK and SYGVNS. V shed 4 bases, J shed 4 bases, and the junction held 6 bases outside the gene matches. The CDR3 covers 15 residues. DNA for the CDR3: TGTGCCAGCAGTGGAGCGAGGGGGCTCACCGGGGAGCTGTTTTTT. It is translated as CASSGARGLTGELFF. Full variable domain (rest looked up from reference TRBV25-1 and TRBJ2-2): EADIYQTPRYLVIGTGKKITLECSQTMGHDKMYWYQQDPGMELHLIHYSYGVNSTEKGDLSSESTVSRIRTEHFPLTLESARPSHTSQYLCASSGARGLTGELFFGEGSRLTVL.

V gene TRBV18 combines with J gene TRBJ2-5; TRBD2 agrees at 7 bases. With 2 bases clipped from V and 1 base from J, the junction kept 10 bases outside the gene matches. The germline V gene encodes CDR1 KGHSH and CDR2 LQKENI. The CDR3 runs to 17 residues. The CDR3 DNA is TGTGCCAGCTCACCAGGCCCAGCGGGGCAACGCCAAGAGACCCAGTACTTC. The encoded protein is CASSPGPAGQRQETQYF.

This clonotype has just a few counts. The chain is built from TRBV18 and TRBJ1-1; no firm D call. V lost 3 bases and J lost 6, with 8 bases in between. The CDR3 contains 12 residues. The germline V gene has CDR1 KGHSH and CDR2 LQKENI. DNA of the CDR3: TGTGCCAGCTCACCGTCCGGGCCTGAAGCTTTCTTT. Residues: CASSPSGPEAFF. Based on the CDR3 plus reference TRBV18 and TRBJ1-1, the full variable domain is NAGVMQNPRHLVRRRGQEARLRCSPMKGHSHVYWYRQLPEEGLKFMVYLQKENIIDESGMPKERFSAEFPKEGPSILRIQQVVRGDSAAYFCASSPSGPEAFFGQGTRLTVV.

The genes are TRBV11-2 and TRBJ2-7; 10 bases are a match to TRBD1. Germline CDR1 is SGHAT and CDR2 is FQNNGV. V gave up 5 bases and J gave up 6 bases; unmatched junction bases: 7. CDR3 length equals 14 residues. This CDR3 reads CASSPGTGDCEQYF. The CDR3 DNA sequence: TGTGCCAGCAGCCCCGGGACAGGGGATTGCGAGCAGTACTTC.

The chain is built from TRBV7-9 and TRBJ1-1; D remains ambiguous. CDR3 size: 13 residues. The V gene's germline CDR1 is SEHNR and CDR2 FQNEAQ (reference sequence). The germline V and J ends were trimmed by 6 bases and 7 bases, with 15 bases remaining between them. The CDR3: CASREGGILEAFF. The CDR3 bases are TGTGCCAGCAGGGAAGGAGGGATTCTTGAAGCTTTCTTT.

This clonotype showed up many times. This rearrangement joins TRBV10-3 to TRBJ2-7, with 7 positions matching TRBD1. The V gene end was trimmed by 6 bases and the J gene end by 2 bases; junction bases not matched to a gene: 4. This CDR3 has 13 residues. Germline lookup yields CDR1 ENHRY and CDR2 SYGVKD. CDR3 region: CAISDRETYEQYF. DNA for the CDR3: TGTGCCATCAGCGACAGGGAGACCTACGAGCAGTACTTC.

The rearrangement uses TRBV5-1 and TRBJ1-6; D uncertain. This CDR3 is built from 15 residues. V dropped 4 bases and J dropped 10 bases, with 18 bases sitting between them. The germline gives CDR1 SGHRS, CDR2 YFSETQ. The CDR3 loop reads CASSPDTQKTSPLHF. The CDR3 coding sequence is TGCGCCAGCAGCCCTGACACCCAAAAAACCTCACCCCTCCACTTT. Complete variable domain (other parts from reference TRBV5-1 and TRBJ1-6): KAGVTQTPRYLIKTRGQQVTLSCSPISGHRSVSWYQQTPGQGLQFLFEYFSETQRNKGNFPGRFSGRQFSNSRSEMNVSTLELGDSALYLCASSPDTQKTSPLHFGNGTRLTVT.

This clonotype has only a few counts. V usage is TRBV30 and J usage is TRBJ1-5; D is perhaps TRBD1 (6 bases). V was pared by 0 bases and J by 4 bases, with 7 bases between. This CDR3 contains 13 residues. Germline CDR1 GTSNPN, CDR2 SVGIG (reference sequence). The chain's CDR3 is CAWSVQGNQPQHF. The CDR3 DNA reads as TGTGCCTGGAGTGTACAGGGTAATCAGCCCCAGCATTTT.

The V gene is TRBV9, the J gene TRBJ1-4; D gene ambiguous. V was shortened by 0 bases and J by 8 bases, with 17 bases between the two germline ends. From germline, CDR1 is SGDLS and CDR2 YYNGEE. The CDR3 contains 16 residues. CDR3 DNA sequence: TGTGCCAGCAGCGTAGGTCTTGCGGGGAAGGGAGAAAAACTGTTTTTT. Its protein product is CASSVGLAGKGEKLFF. The full variable domain, in which reference TRBV9 and TRBJ1-4 provide the parts outside the CDR3, is DSGVTQTPKHLITATGQRVTLRCSPRSGDLSVYWYQQSLDQGLQFLIQYYNGEERAKGNILERFSAQQFPDLHSELNLSSLELGDSALYFCASSVGLAGKGEKLFFGSGTQLSVL.

The rearrangement links TRBV20-1 to TRBJ2-7, with 13 bases identical to TRBD2. The germline V gene has CDR1 DFQATT and CDR2 SNEGSKA (reference sequence). J was trimmed by 4 bases and V by 0 bases; bases with no gene match: 9. The CDR3 is 17 residues long. This CDR3 is CSARDGLAGVSGYEQYF. The CDR3 DNA reads as TGCAGTGCTAGAGATGGACTAGCGGGAGTCTCGGGGTACGAGCAGTACTTC.

The gene calls are TRBV7-3 and TRBJ2-1; 7 bases align to TRBD1. Germline V gene lookup returns CDR1 SGHTA and CDR2 FQGTGA. The CDR3 is 12 amino acids. The junction had 5 bases not matched to a gene; V was cut back by 5 bases and J by 10 bases. Here the CDR3 reads CASSEKGGEQFF. The CDR3 region has the DNA TGTGCCAGCAGCGAAAAAGGGGGCGAGCAGTTCTTC.

This rearrangement joins TRBV7-2 to TRBJ2-1; 9 bases line up with TRBD2. CDR1 is SGHTA, CDR2 FQGNSA, per germline. V was clipped by 1 base and J by 15 bases; unmatched bases: 7. The CDR3 sequence is 13 residues long. In DNA, the CDR3 is TGTGCCAGCAGCTTAGAGGGGAGCGGGGGGCCGTTCTTC. Translated, it gives CASSLEGSGGPFF.

CDR3 DNA: TGTGCCAGTAGTATCAGGTCGGACGGATACACTGAAGCTTTCTTT. It yields the protein CASSIRSDGYTEAFF. V gene TRBV19 combines with J gene TRBJ1-1, with no clear D. V gave up 3 bases and J gave up 3 bases, with 14 bases separating them. The CDR3 extends over 15 amino acids. The germline V gene encodes CDR1 LNHDA and CDR2 SQIVND (reference sequence).